Shown below are 13 T cell receptor beta chains from a single sample sequenced in a study of cytomegalovirus exposure and HLA in healthy donors (dated by TCRdb to about 2017). The library was made by the immunoSEQ multiplex PCR assay. For the multiplex PCR, a mixture combining 60 forward primers for TCR Vbeta segments and 13 reverse primers for TCR Jbeta segments was used. In TCRdb, the immuneACCESS table is reduced to in-frame sequences with V and J assigned. These tables do not hold every clone; where another copy was compared, an unresolved V gene accounts for under half, and the others remain unexplained. The sample table lists around 150,000 clones, under 85% of them with a count of one. Of the sample, approximately 4% falls within the top ten clones. Sequenced material: PBMCs. Receptors were obtained from a man between 45 and 60 years old in good health and CMV-seropositive.

This clone was detected only once. The chain combines TRBV7-9 with TRBJ2-1; a weak D match, TRBD2 (6 bases). V was shortened by 6 bases and J by 6 bases, with 9 bases between the two germline ends. Per the germline V gene, CDR1 is SEHNR and CDR2 is FQNEAQ (reference sequence). The length of the CDR3 is 12 residues. CDR3 in DNA: TGTGCCAGCAGGTCTAGCGTCAATGAGCAGTTCTTC. It codes for CASRSSVNEQFF.

The chain recombines TRBV18 with TRBJ2-7; D not resolved. CDR1 is KGHSH and CDR2 is LQKENI in the germline V gene. The CDR3 runs to 14 residues. Trimming pared 3 bases from V and 3 bases from J, leaving 12 bases between. CDR3 protein: CASSPRLDFYEQYF. CDR3 nucleotide sequence: TGTGCCAGCTCACCCAGGTTGGATTTCTACGAGCAGTACTTC.

CDR3 nucleotide sequence: TGTGCCAGTAGTATGCCGGGACTTGGATACTACGAGCAGTACTTC. It encodes CASSMPGLGYYEQYF. This sequence joins TRBV19 and TRBJ2-7, with D tentatively TRBD2 (6 bases). Germline V CDR1 and CDR2: LNHDA, SQIVND (reference sequence). The CDR3 sequence is 15 residues long. Trimming shortened V by 3 bases and J by 3 bases, and 15 bases separated the two germline ends. Drawing the rest from reference TRBV19 and TRBJ2-7, the complete variable domain is DGGITQSPKYLFRKEGQNVTLSCEQNLNHDAMYWYRQDPGQGLRLIYYSQIVNDFQKGDIAEGYSVSREKKESFPLTVTSAQKNPTAFYLCASSMPGLGYYEQYFGPGTRLTVT.

This rearrangement joins TRBV18 to TRBJ2-7; D remains ambiguous. Germline V gives CDR1 KGHSH, CDR2 LQKENI. This CDR3 has 14 amino acids. V lost 3 bases and J 3 bases, leaving 12 bases between the germline ends. Here the CDR3 DNA reads TGTGCCAGCTCACCTATAGTAGCTGGCTACGAGCAGTACTTC. Amino acid sequence: CASSPIVAGYEQYF.

J is TRBJ2-3 and V is TRBV11-3; TRBD2 agrees at 9 bases. In germline, CDR1 is SGHNT, CDR2 YENEEA. Trimming removed 5 bases from V and 4 bases from J; junction bases left unmatched: 10. The CDR3 contains 16 residues. CDR3 sequence: CASSPGWREGSDTQYF. The CDR3 nucleotides read TGTGCCAGCAGCCCCGGCTGGCGGGAGGGTTCAGATACGCAGTATTTT. The full variable domain, with the rest looked up from reference TRBV11-3 and TRBJ2-3, is EAGVVQSPRYKIIEKKQPVAFWCNPISGHNTLYWYLQNLGQGPELLIRYENEEAVDDSQLPKDRFSAERLKGVDSTLKIQPAELGDSAVYLCASSPGWREGSDTQYFGPGTRLTVL.

The J gene is TRBJ1-2, the V gene TRBV7-8; D is possibly TRBD1 (6 bases). The CDR3 consists of 14 residues. V was shortened by 5 bases and J by 2 bases, with 12 bases between the two germline ends. CDR1 and CDR2 (germline): SGHVS, FQNEAQ. The CDR3 DNA sequence: TGTGCCAGCAGCCGGCAGGGGTGGAACTATGGCTACACCTTC. Its translation is CASSRQGWNYGYTF.

The J gene is TRBJ2-1, the V gene TRBV2, with a possible D match to TRBD1 (5 bases). CDR1 and CDR2 from the germline V gene are SNHLY and FYNNEI. Trimming took 2 bases from V and 6 from J, leaving 8 bases between them. CDR3 length: 13 amino acids. The CDR3 region is CASSELRANEQFF. CDR3 sequence (DNA): TGTGCCAGCAGTGAACTCAGGGCCAATGAGCAGTTCTTC. Complete variable domain (other parts from reference TRBV2 and TRBJ2-1): EPEVTQTPSHQVTQMGQEVILRCVPISNHLYFYWYRQILGQKVEFLVSFYNNEISEKSEIFDDQFSVERPDGSNFTLKIRSTKLEDSAMYFCASSELRANEQFFGPGTRLTVL.

The chain joins TRBV6-5 to TRBJ1-3; 8 bases line up with TRBD1. Trimming at V came to 2 bases and at J to 4 bases, leaving 7 bases not matched to a gene. From germline, CDR1 is MNHEY and CDR2 SVGAGI. The CDR3 runs to 16 residues. The CDR3 DNA follows: TGTGCCAGCAGTTACGGCCAGGGGGCAGCAGGAAACACCATATATTTT. Protein: CASSYGQGAAGNTIYF.

Remarks on this clone: Germline and junction disagree at one end, which may indicate a read error. This chain links TRBV2 with TRBJ2-2; 9 bases are shared with TRBD1. Germline V CDR1 and CDR2: SNHLY, FYNNEI. This CDR3 is 16 amino acids long. The CDR3 loop is CANSLGTGRVTGELFF. In DNA, the CDR3 is TGTGCCAACAGTCTTGGGACAGGGAGGGTCACCGGGGAGCTGTTTTTT.

CDR3 amino acids: CASRGGGETQYF. CDR3 coding DNA: TGCGCCAGCAGGGGCGGAGGTGAGACCCAGTACTTC. The chain combines TRBV5-1 with TRBJ2-5, with TRBD2 as a possible D gene (5 bases). Trimming stripped 5 bases from V and 5 bases from J, with 10 bases between. CDR1 is SGHRS and CDR2 is YFSETQ in the germline V gene. CDR3 size: 12 residues. Supplemented by reference TRBV5-1 and TRBJ2-5, the full variable domain reads KAGVTQTPRYLIKTRGQQVTLSCSPISGHRSVSWYQQTPGQGLQFLFEYFSETQRNKGNFPGRFSGRQFSNSRSEMNVSTLELGDSALYLCASRGGGETQYFGPGTRLLVL.

CDR3 protein: CASSPPSPRTSGSYEQYF. In DNA, the CDR3 is TGTGCCAGCTCACCACCGTCACCCAGGACTAGCGGGAGTTACGAGCAGTACTTC. The genes are TRBV18 and TRBJ2-7; 13 nucleotides match TRBD2. J was trimmed by 4 bases and V by 0 bases; bases with no gene match: 9. The CDR3 sequence is 18 residues long. CDR1 and CDR2 (germline): KGHSH, LQKENI.

This chain links TRBV6-6 with TRBJ2-1, with a weak D call TRBD1 (6 bases). Germline values: CDR1 MNHNY, CDR2 SVGAGI (reference sequence). Trimming pared 6 bases from V and 8 bases from J, leaving 14 bases between. This CDR3 is built from 13 residues. The CDR3, as DNA: TGTGCCAGCAGCCAGGGGTTCGGCTATGAGCAGTTCTTC. Protein sequence: CASSQGFGYEQFF.

This chain uses TRBV4-1 with TRBJ2-1; D may be TRBD1 (5 bases). From germline, CDR1 is MGHRA and CDR2 YSYEKL. This CDR3 has 14 residues. V was trimmed by 2 bases and J by 5 bases, leaving 10 bases between them. In DNA form, the CDR3 reads TGCGCCAGCAGCCAATGGACAAACGACAATGAGCAGTTCTTC. Protein sequence: CASSQWTNDNEQFF.